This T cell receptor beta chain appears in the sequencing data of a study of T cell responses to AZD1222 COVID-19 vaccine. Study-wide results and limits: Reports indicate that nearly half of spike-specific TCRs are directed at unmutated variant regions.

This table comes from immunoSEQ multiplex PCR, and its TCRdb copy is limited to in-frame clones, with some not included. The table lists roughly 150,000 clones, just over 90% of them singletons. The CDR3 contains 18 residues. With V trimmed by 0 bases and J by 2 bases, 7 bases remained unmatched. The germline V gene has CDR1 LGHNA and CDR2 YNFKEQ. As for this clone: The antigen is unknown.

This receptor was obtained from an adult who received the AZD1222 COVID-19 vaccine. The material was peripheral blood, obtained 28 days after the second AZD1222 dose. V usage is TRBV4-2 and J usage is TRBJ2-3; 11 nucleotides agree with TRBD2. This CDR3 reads CASSQESGTSGSTDTQYF. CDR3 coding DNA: TGTGCCAGCAGCCAAGAGAGTGGGACTAGCGGCTCCACAGATACGCAGTATTTT.